The 19 T cell receptor beta chains given below trace back to one sample, sequenced in a study of CD8 T cells in ankylosing spondylitis. MiXCR, applied by TCRdb to the 5' RACE reads, yields one record per CDR3 protein. The table has under 120,000 distinct CDR3 sequences, about 25% seen once. Sequencing was done on a sample of synovial fluid, either unsorted or a sorted T cell fraction (not recorded which). These TCRs come from a male donor with ankylosing spondylitis.

The gene calls are TRBV3-1 and TRBJ1-4; possible D gene TRBD1, 5 bases. CDR1 is LGHDT, CDR2 YNNKEL, per germline (reference sequence). With 4 bases removed from V and 7 bases from J, the gap between germline ends came to 16 bases. The CDR3 sequence is 15 residues long. DNA for the CDR3: TGTGCCAGCAGCCGACGGGGCAGGTTCGGTGAAAAACTGTTTTTT. Translated: CASSRRGRFGEKLFF.

This clonotype occurred many times. The V call is TRBV30, the J call TRBJ2-3; possible D gene TRBD1, 5 bases. Looked up from germline, CDR1 is GTSNPN and CDR2 is SVGIG (reference sequence). Trimming left V 0 bases short and J 3 bases short, with 13 bases between. This CDR3 spans 15 amino acids. CDR3 sequence reads: CAWSVQGARTDTQYF. Here the CDR3 DNA reads TGTGCCTGGAGTGTACAAGGGGCGCGGACAGATACGCAGTATTTT.

This clonotype showed up many times. The rearrangement joins TRBV12-3 or TRBV12-4 to TRBJ2-1; D remains ambiguous. The CDR3 runs to 11 residues. V gave up 9 bases and J gave up 3 bases, with 6 bases separating them. The CDR3 region is CASGDYNEQFF. CDR3 nucleotides: TGTGCCAGTGGGGACTACAATGAGCAGTTCTTC.

This chain uses TRBV7-2 with TRBJ1-2, with 8 nucleotides matching TRBD1. Germline CDR1 is SGHTA and CDR2 is FQGNSA. This CDR3 contains 12 residues. Trimming cost V 5 bases and J 8 bases; bases outside gene matches: 4. CDR3 DNA: TGTGCCAGCAGCGGACAGGGAAAAGGCTACACCTTC. Amino acid sequence: CASSGQGKGYTF.

The V and J genes are TRBV15 and TRBJ2-3; the match to TRBD2 covers 12 bases. Germline V CDR1 and CDR2: LNHNV, YYDKDF (reference sequence). The CDR3 totals 18 residues. Trimming cost V 5 bases and J 0 bases; bases outside gene matches: 9. CDR3 residues: CATSYPGTSGYSTDTQYF. The DNA for the CDR3 is TGTGCCACCAGCTATCCCGGGACTAGCGGGTATAGCACAGATACGCAGTATTTT.

V is TRBV20-1 and J is TRBJ2-3, with 7 nucleotides matching TRBD1. The junction had 7 bases not matched to a gene; V was cut back by 4 bases and J by 0 bases. There are 15 residues in the CDR3. CDR1 is DFQATT, CDR2 SNEGSKA, per germline (reference sequence). The CDR3 spells CSATGGRTSTDTQYF. The CDR3 region has the DNA TGCAGTGCTACAGGGGGAAGGACTAGCACAGATACGCAGTATTTT.

This sequence joins TRBV18 and TRBJ1-1; D not resolved. Trimming took 5 bases from V and 1 from J, leaving 8 bases between them. The germline CDR1 and CDR2 sequences are KGHSH and LQKENI. The CDR3 runs 13 residues. The CDR3 nucleotides are TGTGCCAGCTCAAAGACCTCGAACACTGAAGCTTTCTTT. Translation gives CASSKTSNTEAFF. The full variable domain, with the rest looked up from reference TRBV18 and TRBJ1-1, is NAGVMQNPRHLVRRRGQEARLRCSPMKGHSHVYWYRQLPEEGLKFMVYLQKENIIDESGMPKERFSAEFPKEGPSILRIQQVVRGDSAAYFCASSKTSNTEAFFGQGTRLTVV.

This clonotype was seen ten or more times. The chain uses TRBV12-3 or TRBV12-4 and TRBJ2-3; 12 nucleotides align to TRBD2. V shed 3 bases and J 5 bases; nucleotides not matched to a gene: 6. The CDR3 length is 16 residues. The CDR3 DNA sequence: TGTGCCAGCAGTTTCCGACTAGCGGGAGCCATAGATACGCAGTATTTT. It codes for CASSFRLAGAIDTQYF.

The J gene is TRBJ1-5, the V gene TRBV7-2; TRBD1 matches at 7 bases. This CDR3 contains 14 residues. Trimming at V came to 3 bases and at J to 7 bases, leaving 6 bases not matched to a gene. CDR1 and CDR2 from the germline V gene are SGHTA and FQGNSA. CDR3 protein: CASSLRQGTQPQHF. CDR3 coding DNA: TGTGCCAGCAGCTTGAGACAGGGAACCCAGCCCCAGCATTTT.

This clonotype came up a few times. The V gene is TRBV7-2, the J gene TRBJ1-2, with a tentative D call TRBD1 (6 bases). This CDR3 region has 13 residues. The V gene's germline CDR1 is SGHTA and CDR2 FQGNSA. The V gene lost 5 bases and the J gene lost 4 bases, with 11 bases spanning the gap. CDR3 nucleotide sequence: TGTGCCAGCAGCCTCCAGGGGCGCTATGGCTACACCTTC. Protein product: CASSLQGRYGYTF.

The rearrangement joins TRBV5-1 to TRBJ2-1; the D gene is possibly TRBD2 (6 bases). CDR3 length equals 11 residues. In germline, CDR1 is SGHRS, CDR2 YFSETQ. V was clipped by 4 bases and J by 10 bases, with 9 bases between them. CDR3 coding DNA: TGCGCCAGCAGCCACCTAGCGGAGCAGTTCTTC. Translating gives CASSHLAEQFF.

V gene TRBV20-1 combines with J gene TRBJ1-1, with TRBD1 identical over 8 bases. Germline V gives CDR1 DFQATT, CDR2 SNEGSKA (reference sequence). There are 12 residues in the CDR3. J lost 5 bases, V lost 4 bases, and 3 bases had no gene match. The CDR3, as DNA: TGCAGTGCTAACAGGGGGGTGACTGAAGCTTTCTTT. Translated: CSANRGVTEAFF.

The chain has TRBV20-1 and TRBJ2-7; 8 bases map to TRBD1. V gave up 5 bases and J gave up 8 bases; unmatched junction bases: 8. The CDR3 extends over 12 amino acids. Germline lookup yields CDR1 DFQATT and CDR2 SNEGSKA (reference sequence). DNA for the CDR3: TGCAGTGCTCCGGGACAGGCCCGCAAGCAGTACTTC. It encodes CSAPGQARKQYF.

Only a few counts were recorded for this clonotype. The rearrangement links TRBV28 to TRBJ2-7, with 7 bases matching TRBD2. In germline, CDR1 is MDHEN, CDR2 SYDVKM. The CDR3 runs to 14 residues. J lost 5 bases, V lost 6 bases, and 10 bases had no gene match. This CDR3 reads CASSPGLTVHEQYF. In DNA form, the CDR3 reads TGTGCCAGCAGCCCGGGACTAACTGTTCACGAGCAGTACTTC.

The gene calls are TRBV2 and TRBJ1-4; 9 nucleotides agree with TRBD1. The CDR3 is 16 residues long. The junction had 7 bases not matched to a gene; V was cut back by 5 bases and J by 3 bases. Germline lookup yields CDR1 SNHLY and CDR2 FYNNEI. The CDR3 DNA reads TGTGCCAGCAGTTTATCCCGGACAGGGGCTAATGAAAAACTGTTTTTT. It yields the protein CASSLSRTGANEKLFF.

The sample holds a few counts of this clonotype. The CDR3 DNA reads as TGCAGTGCTCAACCAGGGGACTATGGCTACACCTTC. It yields the protein CSAQPGDYGYTF. This rearrangement joins TRBV20-1 to TRBJ1-2; D possibly corresponds to TRBD1 (6 bases). This CDR3 has 12 residues. V was shortened by 5 bases and J by 3 bases, with 10 bases between the two germline ends. Germline CDR1 DFQATT, CDR2 SNEGSKA (reference sequence).

The chain combines TRBV5-1 with TRBJ2-7; D is perhaps TRBD1 (5 bases). From germline, CDR1 is SGHRS and CDR2 YFSETQ. V lost 5 bases and J lost 2, with 14 bases in between. CDR3 length: 14 amino acids. In nucleotides, the CDR3 is TGCGCCAGCAGTCGTGAAAGGGGAACCTACGAGCAGTACTTC. Translated: CASSRERGTYEQYF.

The rearrangement links TRBV9 to TRBJ2-5; 10 nucleotides match TRBD2. The CDR3 consists of 16 residues. Germline V gene sequence: CDR1 SGDLS, CDR2 YYNGEE. With 0 bases clipped from V and 3 bases from J, the junction kept 5 bases outside the gene matches. The CDR3 reads CASSVDPSGSKETQYF. In DNA, the CDR3 is TGTGCCAGCAGCGTAGATCCTAGCGGGAGTAAAGAGACCCAGTACTTC.

The chain is built from TRBV12-3 or TRBV12-4 and TRBJ2-2; D unresolved. V dropped 7 bases and J dropped 7 bases, with 7 bases sitting between them. CDR3 length equals 11 residues. The CDR3 spells CASNYIGELFF. The DNA of the CDR3 is TGTGCCAGCAATTATATCGGGGAGCTGTTTTTT.